These 14 T cell receptor beta chains share one sample of origin, sequenced in a study of neoadjuvant anti-PD-1 for oral cavity cancer. Sequencing used immunoSEQ multiplex PCR; TCRdb keeps in-frame clones, though not all of them. Of some 12,000 clones in the sample, 71% were seen once. Described time point: after neoadjuvant nivolumab, at surgical resection. The sample here was PBMCs, taken after nivolumab (anti-PD-1) treatment. All receptors derive from a person aged 35 to 85 with oral cavity squamous cell carcinoma.

This chain connects TRBV9 to TRBJ1-2; D unclear. V lost 4 bases and J lost 4, with 17 bases in between. Germline V gene data show CDR1 as SGDLS and CDR2 as YYNGEE. This CDR3 has 15 amino acids. CDR3: CASSSFQSGSYGYTF. The CDR3 region has the DNA TGTGCCAGCAGCTCCTTTCAATCGGGGTCCTATGGCTACACCTTC.

The gene calls are TRBV2 and TRBJ1-5, with D unclear. The germline V gene encodes CDR1 SNHLY and CDR2 FYNNEI. Trimming removed 2 bases from V and 5 bases from J, with 7 bases in between. The CDR3 extends over 13 amino acids. The CDR3 sequence: CASSEFEDQPQHF. The DNA of the CDR3 is TGTGCCAGCAGTGAATTCGAAGATCAGCCCCAGCATTTT.

The chain combines TRBV7-9 with TRBJ2-4; 10 positions agree with TRBD2. The junction had 6 bases not matched to a gene; V was cut back by 1 base and J by 0 bases. The CDR3 is made up of 18 amino acids. The germline V gene has CDR1 SEHNR and CDR2 FQNEAQ (reference sequence). The chain's CDR3 is CASSLGLASGRAKNIQYF. As DNA, the CDR3 is TGTGCCAGCAGCTTAGGTTTGGCTAGCGGGAGAGCCAAAAACATTCAGTACTTC.

Only a few counts were recorded for this clone. At one end, the junction sequence differs from germline, possibly due to a read error. The rearrangement uses TRBV20-1 and TRBJ1-2, with no clear D. CDR3 length: 11 amino acids. CDR1 DFQATT and CDR2 SNEGSKA come from the germline V gene (reference sequence). CDR3 sequence (DNA): TGCAGTCCTTCGGACGGCCCCGATTGGAGCTTC. Translation: CSPSDGPDWSF.

This sequence joins TRBV10-1 and TRBJ2-3; D not certain. This CDR3 spans 14 amino acids. The germline CDR1 and CDR2 sequences are WNHNN and SYGVQD (reference sequence). The ends were cut back, 4 bases at V and 5 bases at J, with 13 bases in the middle. The DNA of the CDR3 is TGCGCCAGCAGTGGGAGTCAAGGGTTAGATACGCAGTATTTT. Protein product: CASSGSQGLDTQYF.

This clone was observed a few times. J is TRBJ2-7 and V is TRBV4-2; D call uncertain. Germline V gene lookup returns CDR1 LGHNA and CDR2 YNFKEQ. CDR3 length: 11 residues. Deletions cut 2 bases from V and 6 bases from J, with 5 bases between. CDR3 region: CASSQYSEQYF. CDR3 bases: TGTGCCAGCAGCCAATACTCCGAGCAGTACTTC.

In this sample, this clone turned up a few times. The chain joins TRBV29-1 to TRBJ2-2, with a tentative D call TRBD2 (5 bases). CDR1 is SQVTM, CDR2 ANQGSEA, per germline. V was clipped by 5 bases and J by 4 bases, with 11 bases between them. The CDR3 covers 13 residues. The CDR3: CSVSEVGTGELFF. CDR3 DNA: TGCAGCGTTTCGGAGGTCGGCACCGGGGAGCTGTTTTTT.

Worth noting for this clone: The identical CDR3 is also encoded by other nucleotide sequences in the sample. This chain links TRBV4-1 with TRBJ2-5; the D is unclear. Germline lookup yields CDR1 MGHRA and CDR2 YSYEKL. This CDR3 comprises 11 residues. The germline V and J ends were trimmed by 0 bases and 4 bases, with 0 bases remaining between them. CDR3 sequence: CASSQEETQYF. The CDR3 DNA is TGCGCCAGCAGCCAAGAAGAGACCCAGTACTTC.

This chain joins TRBV30 and TRBJ1-1; D not certain. The germline V gene has CDR1 GTSNPN and CDR2 SVGIG (reference sequence). The V end lost 3 bases, the J end lost 4 bases, and 12 bases lay between the germline ends. The CDR3 sequence is 13 residues long. The CDR3 DNA reads as TGTGCCTGGAGCGCATCAGGACCCACTGAAGCTTTCTTT. Amino acid sequence: CAWSASGPTEAFF.

The rearrangement uses TRBV30 and TRBJ2-6, with D perhaps assigned TRBD1 or TRBD2 (5 bases each). Germline V gene lookup returns CDR1 GTSNPN and CDR2 SVGIG (reference sequence). Deletions cut 8 bases from V and 0 bases from J, with 11 bases between. This CDR3 is built from 14 residues. In nucleotides, the CDR3 is TGTGCCGGGGACCTCAGCTCTGGGGCCAACGTCCTGACTTTC. Its translation is CAGDLSSGANVLTF.

This sequence joins TRBV6-1 and TRBJ2-4; 7 bases are a match to TRBD1. The CDR3 spans 18 residues. CDR1 and CDR2 (germline): MNHNS, SASEGT. J gave up 6 bases and V 0 bases, and 14 bases lay outside the gene matches. The CDR3 bases are TGTGCCAGCAGTGAAGCCTTCGGGGCGACAGGGATAGGAAACATTCAGTACTTC. It codes for CASSEAFGATGIGNIQYF.

The chain carries TRBV5-4 and TRBJ2-1, with a weak D call TRBD1 (6 bases). Germline V gene sequence: CDR1 SGHNT, CDR2 YYREEE (reference sequence). With 0 bases removed from V and 5 bases from J, the gap between germline ends came to 9 bases. The CDR3 is 14 residues long. The CDR3 loop is CASSLGGQNNEQFF. CDR3 bases: TGTGCCAGCAGCTTGGGGGGACAAAACAATGAGCAGTTCTTC. Supplemented by reference TRBV5-4 and TRBJ2-1, the full variable domain reads ETGVTQSPTHLIKTRGQQVTLRCSSQSGHNTVSWYQQALGQGPQFIFQYYREEENGRGNFPPRFSGLQFPNYSSELNVNALELDDSALYLCASSLGGQNNEQFFGPGTRLTVL.

The CDR3 spells CASSYTDTQYF. The CDR3 coding sequence is TGTGCCAGCAGTTACACAGATACGCAGTATTTT. This chain joins TRBV7-9 and TRBJ2-3, with D unresolved. The germline V gene has CDR1 SEHNR and CDR2 FQNEAQ (reference sequence). This CDR3 is built from 11 residues. V dropped 6 bases and J dropped 2 bases, with 3 bases sitting between them.

This chain joins TRBV30 and TRBJ1-1; 8 positions match TRBD1. Looked up from germline, CDR1 is GTSNPN and CDR2 is SVGIG (reference sequence). The CDR3 totals 13 residues. The V and J ends lost 4 bases and 5 bases, in that order; junction bases with no gene match: 6. This CDR3 is CAWTQGAGTEAFF. The CDR3 DNA sequence: TGTGCCTGGACTCAGGGGGCAGGGACTGAAGCTTTCTTT.